This TCR beta chain was identified in a study of cytomegalovirus exposure and HLA in healthy donors. Findings and limits, study-wide: In a later analysis, common viral pathogens appeared linked to several of the most significant clusters.

Primers: 60 Vbeta forward and 13 Jbeta reverse. The repertoire was sequenced with immunoSEQ multiplex PCR; TCRdb's copy has only in-frame clones and lacks some. This table holds 150,000 to 250,000 clones, over 75% found once. Concerning this clone: Its antigen is unknown.

Germline CDR1 is SGHTA and CDR2 is FQGNSA. The CDR3 is 16 amino acids. Trimming left V 2 bases short and J 0 bases short, with 11 bases between. The sequenced material came from PBMCs. The chain combines TRBV7-2 with TRBJ1-5, with D hard to call. This TCR was sampled from a boy aged 2 to 10 in good health and CMV-seronegative. The CDR3 protein is CASSLHQIHSNQPQHF. CDR3 bases: TGTGCCAGCAGCTTACATCAGATACATAGCAATCAGCCCCAGCATTTT.